The 19 T cell receptor beta chains below were found in one sample sequenced in a study of blood T cell repertoires in COVID-19. Measured with immunoSEQ multiplex PCR; TCRdb has only the in-frame clones, and not every one. The sample has more than 100,000 clones, 79% seen once. The material sequenced was peripheral blood. The source of these receptors is a woman older than 75 with acute or convalescent COVID-19.

The chain employs TRBV4-3 and TRBJ1-4; the match to TRBD1 covers 7 bases. The germline V gene encodes CDR1 LGHNA and CDR2 YSLEER. This CDR3 contains 13 residues. V lost 2 bases, J lost 14 bases, and 8 bases stayed unmatched. CDR3 nucleotides: TGCGCCAGCAGCCAACCCGGGACAGCTTATCTGTTTTTT. It encodes CASSQPGTAYLFF.

In its sample, this clone was seen a few times. The genes are TRBV7-8 and TRBJ2-3; TRBD2 might be the D (5 bases). The V and J ends lost 4 bases and 4 bases respectively, with 15 bases between them. From germline, CDR1 is SGHVS and CDR2 FQNEAQ. This CDR3 comprises 15 residues. The CDR3 sequence is CASSSPGNSADTQYF. In DNA, the CDR3 is TGTGCCAGCAGCTCTCCGGGGAATAGTGCAGATACGCAGTATTTT. Looking up the rest from reference TRBV7-8 and TRBJ2-3 gives the full variable domain: GAGVSQSPRYKVAKRGQDVALRCDPISGHVSLFWYQQALGQGPEFLTYFQNEAQLDKSGLPSDRFFAERPEGSVSTLKIQRTQQEDSAVYLCASSSPGNSADTQYFGPGTRLTVL.

This chain links TRBV2 with TRBJ2-1; D is possibly TRBD2 (5 bases). The V and J ends lost 4 bases and 3 bases respectively, with 7 bases between them. Germline V lookup: CDR1 SNHLY, CDR2 FYNNEI. The CDR3 spans 13 residues. The CDR3 DNA reads TGTGCCAGCAGTGCACTAGTCTACAATGAGCAGTTCTTC. Translating it yields CASSALVYNEQFF.

This rearrangement joins TRBV6-2 or TRBV6-3 to TRBJ1-2, with 8 bases identical to TRBD1. The CDR3 consists of 15 residues. V dropped 5 bases and J dropped 5; count of bases not matched to a gene: 10. Looked up from germline, CDR1 is MNHEY and CDR2 is SVGEGT. The DNA of the CDR3 is TGTGCCAGCAGTGATCGAGGGACAGGTGAATATGGCTACACCTTC. It encodes CASSDRGTGEYGYTF.

The V and J genes are TRBV5-4 and TRBJ2-2, with a tentative D call TRBD2 (6 bases). There are 17 residues in the CDR3. V was shortened by 1 base and J by 4 bases, with 17 bases between the two germline ends. Germline CDR1 is SGHNT and CDR2 is YYREEE (reference sequence). The CDR3 sequence is CASSLTSPTHFTGELFF. The CDR3 DNA follows: TGTGCCAGCAGCTTGACTAGCCCCACCCACTTCACCGGGGAGCTGTTTTTT.

The V gene is TRBV25-1, the J gene TRBJ2-7, with a tentative D call TRBD2 (6 bases). This CDR3 spans 13 amino acids. V lost 2 bases, J lost 2 bases, and 7 bases lay in between. Germline CDR1 MGHDK, CDR2 SYGVNS. The CDR3: CASSEPGAYEQYF. CDR3 nucleotides: TGTGCCAGCAGTGAACCGGGGGCCTACGAGCAGTACTTC.

The CDR3, as DNA: TGTGCCAGCAGCCCCGGGGGAGGGGGGATCTATGGCTACACCTTC. It yields the protein CASSPGGGGIYGYTF. The chain combines TRBV28 with TRBJ1-2, with D perhaps TRBD1 (6 bases). The CDR3 extends over 15 amino acids. Trimming removed 6 bases from V and 4 bases from J, with 18 bases in between. CDR1 MDHEN and CDR2 SYDVKM come from the germline V gene.

The table lists this clone with a few counts. The chain carries TRBV3-1 (or the pseudogene TRBV3-2) and TRBJ1-4, with D possibly TRBD1 on 5 matching bases. The CDR3 is 14 residues long. CDR1 and CDR2 from the germline V gene are LGHDT and YNNKEL (reference sequence). The V end was cut by 2 bases, the J end by 8 bases, with 12 bases between. CDR3 nucleotide sequence: TGTGCCAGCAGCCAACTGCAGGGCGGCGAAAAACTGTTTTTT. It translates to CASSQLQGGEKLFF.

CDR3 in DNA: TGTGCCATCAGAGAGGGACTAGCGGAAACCGGGGAGCTGTTTTTT. Amino acid sequence: CAIREGLAETGELFF. V is TRBV10-3 and J is TRBJ2-2, with 11 bases that match TRBD2. V was pared by 6 bases and J by 5 bases, with 5 bases of the junction left unmatched. The germline gives CDR1 ENHRY, CDR2 SYGVKD. The CDR3 is 15 amino acids.

The V gene is TRBV19, the J gene TRBJ1-5, with 9 bases lining up with TRBD1. The V gene end was trimmed by 5 bases and the J gene end by 6 bases; junction bases not matched to a gene: 5. The length of the CDR3 is 14 residues. In germline, CDR1 is LNHDA, CDR2 SQIVND (reference sequence). The CDR3 protein is CASSPQGAVQPQHF. DNA for the CDR3: TGTGCCAGTAGTCCACAGGGGGCCGTTCAGCCCCAGCATTTT.

The J gene is TRBJ2-5, the V gene TRBV9, with 8 bases identical to TRBD2. This CDR3 contains 16 residues. The germline CDR1 and CDR2 sequences are SGDLS and YYNGEE. Germline trimming cut 0 bases from V and 3 bases from J; bases unmatched to any gene: 7. The CDR3 coding sequence is TGTGCCAGCAGCGTAGGATCGAGCGGGGGAAAAGAGACCCAGTACTTC. It yields the protein CASSVGSSGGKETQYF. The full variable domain, with the rest looked up from reference TRBV9 and TRBJ2-5, is DSGVTQTPKHLITATGQRVTLRCSPRSGDLSVYWYQQSLDQGLQFLIQYYNGEERAKGNILERFSAQQFPDLHSELNLSSLELGDSALYFCASSVGSSGGKETQYFGPGTRLLVL.

This clone showed up just a few times. The chain has TRBV9 and TRBJ1-4; D not resolved. The CDR3 covers 14 residues. The V gene lost 0 bases and the J gene lost 5 bases, with 8 bases spanning the gap. The germline V gene has CDR1 SGDLS and CDR2 YYNGEE. Here the CDR3 reads CASSVDGVNEKLFF. The CDR3 DNA sequence: TGTGCCAGCAGCGTAGACGGGGTCAATGAAAAACTGTTTTTT.

The gene calls are TRBV5-1 and TRBJ1-1; D perhaps matches TRBD1 (5 bases). The CDR3 is 14 amino acids. Between the trimmed V and J ends, which lost 0 bases and 3 bases, there was a span of 9 bases. Germline lookup yields CDR1 SGHRS and CDR2 YFSETQ. CDR3 in DNA: TGCGCCAGCAGCTTGGGGGGCGGGGACACTGAAGCTTTCTTT. It translates to CASSLGGGDTEAFF.

The rearrangement joins TRBV2 to TRBJ1-2; possibly TRBD1 for D (5 bases). The CDR3 contains 13 residues. Per germline, CDR1 SNHLY and CDR2 FYNNEI. Trimming stripped 1 base from V and 8 bases from J, with 11 bases between. The CDR3 region has the DNA TGTGCCAGCAGTGAAGAGGACACCCTGGGCTACACCTTC. This gives the protein CASSEEDTLGYTF.

The chain combines TRBV5-1 with TRBJ2-3; TRBD2 matches at 9 bases. V was clipped by 3 bases and J by 3 bases; unmatched bases: 5. Looked up from germline, CDR1 is SGHRS and CDR2 is YFSETQ. This CDR3 is 15 amino acids long. CDR3 coding DNA: TGCGCCAGCAGCTCTAGCGGGGCGGAGACAGATACGCAGTATTTT. It encodes CASSSSGAETDTQYF.

This clone was seen only once. The V gene is TRBV28, the J gene TRBJ1-6, with 7 bases fitting TRBD1. The ends lost 5 bases at V and 7 bases at J; junction bases unmatched: 8. CDR1 MDHEN and CDR2 SYDVKM come from the germline V gene. The CDR3 loop spans 15 amino acids. The CDR3 sequence is CASSQDRVPNSPLHF. CDR3 nucleotide sequence: TGTGCCAGCAGTCAAGACAGGGTACCCAATTCACCCCTCCACTTT.

This clone has only a few counts. The rearrangement links TRBV6-2 or TRBV6-3 to TRBJ2-7; 7 positions agree with TRBD1. Germline CDR1 MNHEY, CDR2 SVGEGT. The CDR3 is 15 amino acids. V gave up 2 bases and J gave up 2 bases; unmatched junction bases: 6. The CDR3 reads CASSYPDRATYEQYF. CDR3 sequence (DNA): TGTGCCAGCAGTTACCCTGACAGGGCCACCTACGAGCAGTACTTC.

In this sample, this clone turned up once. The V call is TRBV27, the J call TRBJ1-2; 8 bases align to TRBD1. The CDR3 runs 18 residues. Germline lookup yields CDR1 MNHEY and CDR2 SMNVEV (reference sequence). Germline trimming cut 6 bases from V and 1 base from J; bases unmatched to any gene: 16. DNA of the CDR3: TGTGCCAGCAGGTCCCTCCCGACAGGGGAAGGGTTTAACTATGGCTACACCTTC. It yields the protein CASRSLPTGEGFNYGYTF.

The chain couples TRBV2 to TRBJ1-6; 9 bases are shared with TRBD1. The length of the CDR3 is 17 residues. The junction had 9 bases not matched to a gene; V was cut back by 6 bases and J by 3 bases. CDR1 and CDR2 (germline): SNHLY, FYNNEI. The CDR3 loop reads CASRRQGGGNYNSPLHF. The CDR3 nucleotides are TGTGCCAGCAGACGACAGGGGGGTGGTAACTATAATTCACCCCTCCACTTT.